The 24 T cell receptor beta chains in this list originate from one sample, sequenced in a study of OX40 agonist ivuxolimab in advanced cancers. Profiling relied on immunoSEQ multiplex PCR, and the TCRdb table lists in-frame clones only, not all of them. Of 68,000 or so clones listed, approximately 90% were seen once; the top ten hold around 8.3%. The sample in question was CD4+ or CD8+ T cells sorted from blood, obtained in a trial of the OX40 agonist ivuxolimab. These receptor sequences come from an adult with an advanced solid tumor such as melanoma, head and neck, liver or kidney cancer.

V usage is TRBV7-8 and J usage is TRBJ1-1; D is unclear. The CDR3 has 15 amino acids. The V gene lost 0 bases and the J gene lost 1 base, with 9 bases spanning the gap. The germline gives CDR1 SGHVS, CDR2 FQNEAQ. The CDR3 DNA follows: TGTGCCAGCAGCTTAGCCCTGACCGCGAACACTGAAGCTTTCTTT. Encoded protein: CASSLALTANTEAFF.

In its sample, this clone was seen once. The rearrangement links TRBV2 to TRBJ1-5, with D unclear. Per germline, CDR1 SNHLY and CDR2 FYNNEI. The CDR3 consists of 14 residues. V was clipped by 4 bases and J by 3 bases, with 10 bases between them. The CDR3 is CASSVEGLNQPQHF. CDR3 coding DNA: TGTGCCAGCAGTGTGGAGGGTCTCAATCAGCCCCAGCATTTT.

This chain connects TRBV4-3 to TRBJ1-1, with D hard to call. V lost 5 bases and J 7 bases, leaving 17 bases between the germline ends. The CDR3 is made up of 14 amino acids. CDR1 LGHNA and CDR2 YSLEER come from the germline V gene. The CDR3, as DNA: TGCGCCAGCAGCGAGCTGGCGGCTCGACATGAAGCTTTCTTT. Translated, it gives CASSELAARHEAFF.

This clone was observed once. The V gene is TRBV25-1, the J gene TRBJ2-1; the D call may be TRBD1 or TRBD2 (5 bases each). Trimming cost V 1 base and J 6 bases, with 10 bases left between them. Looked up from germline, CDR1 is MGHDK and CDR2 is SYGVNS. CDR3 length: 14 residues. This CDR3 is CASSESGPINEQFF. For the CDR3, the DNA is TGTGCCAGCAGTGAATCGGGACCGATCAATGAGCAGTTCTTC.

This clone has just one count. The chain has TRBV9 and TRBJ2-7, with a weak D call TRBD2 (7 bases). Per the germline V gene, CDR1 is SGDLS and CDR2 is YYNGEE. The ends were cut back, 0 bases at V and 3 bases at J, with 10 bases in the middle. There are 14 residues in the CDR3. CDR3 sequence reads: CASSVEGEGYEQYF. CDR3 nucleotides: TGTGCCAGCAGCGTAGAGGGGGAGGGCTACGAGCAGTACTTC.

The chain links TRBV4-2 to TRBJ1-2; 7 nucleotides align to TRBD1. With 5 bases clipped from V and 2 bases from J, the junction kept 14 bases outside the gene matches. Germline values: CDR1 LGHNA, CDR2 YNFKEQ. The CDR3 spans 17 residues. The CDR3 DNA reads as TGTGCCAGCAGCTTGGGACAGCTTAGATCATCCAACTATGGCTACACCTTC. It is translated as CASSLGQLRSSNYGYTF.

The chain uses TRBV19 and TRBJ1-6; D gene ambiguous. CDR1 LNHDA and CDR2 SQIVND come from the germline V gene (reference sequence). Deletions cut 3 bases from V and 6 bases from J, with 12 bases between. The CDR3 covers 15 residues. CDR3 amino acids: CASSIPAPGNSPLHF. The DNA for the CDR3 is TGTGCCAGTAGTATTCCCGCACCGGGTAATTCACCCCTCCACTTT.

The chain carries TRBV19 and TRBJ1-2; D uncertain. V gave up 6 bases and J gave up 4 bases, with 18 bases separating them. Germline CDR1 and CDR2: LNHDA and SQIVND (reference sequence). This CDR3 has 15 residues. CDR3 loop: CASRLAMRAVYGYTF. The CDR3 bases are TGTGCCAGTAGACTCGCGATGAGGGCGGTCTATGGCTACACCTTC.

The chain is built from TRBV11-2 and TRBJ2-2, with TRBD1 matching over 9 bases. The CDR3 sequence is 16 residues long. The junction had 9 bases not matched to a gene; V was cut back by 6 bases and J by 4 bases. Per the germline V gene, CDR1 is SGHAT and CDR2 is FQNNGV. The CDR3 reads CASSHPGTGSTGELFF. In nucleotides, the CDR3 is TGTGCCAGCAGTCACCCCGGGACAGGGAGCACCGGGGAGCTGTTTTTT.

This clone has only one observation. The J gene is TRBJ2-2, the V gene TRBV28; D assignment may be TRBD1 or TRBD2 (5 bases each). Germline values: CDR1 MDHEN, CDR2 SYDVKM. Trimming left V 7 bases short and J 7 bases short, with 19 bases between. The CDR3 has 15 amino acids. The CDR3 sequence: CASILSTGGLGELFF. The CDR3 DNA reads as TGTGCCAGCATATTGTCTACAGGCGGGCTCGGGGAGCTGTTTTTT. The variable domain in full, completed from reference TRBV28 and TRBJ2-2, reads DVKVTQSSRYLVKRTGEKVFLECVQDMDHENMFWYRQDPGLGLRLIYFSYDVKMKEKGDIPEGYSVSREKKERFSLILESASTNQTSMYLCASILSTGGLGELFFGEGSRLTVL.

The rearrangement links TRBV5-6 to TRBJ1-6; TRBD1 is a possible D gene (5 bases). Trimming shortened V by 2 bases and J by 10 bases, and 16 bases separated the two germline ends. The CDR3 extends over 15 amino acids. The germline gives CDR1 SGHDT, CDR2 YYEEEE. The CDR3 coding sequence is TGTGCCAGCAGCTTTGTCCCCGGGGACCAATCACCCCTCCACTTT. Protein product: CASSFVPGDQSPLHF.

This clone is deemed medium-sized. The chain recombines TRBV9 with TRBJ1-1, with no clear D. Germline-derived CDR1 and CDR2 are SGDLS and YYNGEE. The CDR3 has 15 residues. Trimming cost V 0 bases and J 5 bases, with 14 bases left between them. The CDR3 reads CASSVEPLLGTEAFF. The CDR3 region has the DNA TGTGCCAGCAGCGTAGAACCCCTATTGGGGACTGAAGCTTTCTTT.

This clone was seen just once. V usage is TRBV9 and J usage is TRBJ1-2; no reliable D call. The CDR3 sequence is 15 residues long. Germline loops: CDR1 SGDLS, CDR2 YYNGEE. Trimming took 3 bases from V and 6 from J, leaving 18 bases between them. The CDR3 is CASSASGFRGDGYTF. The CDR3 nucleotides are TGTGCCAGCAGCGCTAGCGGGTTCCGCGGGGATGGCTACACCTTC.

The rearrangement joins TRBV5-1 to TRBJ2-7; D gene ambiguous. The germline CDR1 and CDR2 sequences are SGHRS and YFSETQ. Trimming shortened V by 2 bases and J by 0 bases, and 9 bases separated the two germline ends. This CDR3 has 14 amino acids. This chain's CDR3 is CASSFGLDSYEQYF. The CDR3 DNA follows: TGCGCCAGCAGCTTTGGTCTAGACTCCTACGAGCAGTACTTC.

The chain links TRBV18 to TRBJ2-7, with D tentatively TRBD1 (6 bases). Germline V gene sequence: CDR1 KGHSH, CDR2 LQKENI. This CDR3 is built from 13 residues. Between the trimmed V and J ends, which lost 3 bases and 2 bases, there was a span of 8 bases. The CDR3 DNA reads TGTGCCAGCTCACCTGGACAGCCCTACGAGCAGTACTTC. This gives the protein CASSPGQPYEQYF. Using reference TRBV18 and TRBJ2-7 for the parts outside the CDR3, the full variable domain is NAGVMQNPRHLVRRRGQEARLRCSPMKGHSHVYWYRQLPEEGLKFMVYLQKENIIDESGMPKERFSAEFPKEGPSILRIQQVVRGDSAAYFCASSPGQPYEQYFGPGTRLTVT.

The rearrangement uses TRBV5-4 and TRBJ2-7; maybe TRBD2 (6 bases). This CDR3 spans 16 amino acids. The germline V gene has CDR1 SGHNT and CDR2 YYREEE (reference sequence). The V and J ends lost 4 bases and 0 bases respectively, with 17 bases between them. CDR3 nucleotide sequence: TGTGCCAGCAGCGTTGGAGGGGCAAGGACCTCCTACGAGCAGTACTTC. It yields the protein CASSVGGARTSYEQYF.

J is TRBJ1-6 and V is TRBV27, with 10 positions matching TRBD1. CDR1 is MNHEY, CDR2 SMNVEV, per germline (reference sequence). This CDR3 comprises 14 residues. V lost 8 bases, J lost 7 bases, and 5 bases stayed unmatched. The DNA of the CDR3 is TGTGCCAGCCTCAGGACAGGGGGGAATTCACCCCTCCACTTT. It codes for CASLRTGGNSPLHF.

The genes are TRBV6-6 and TRBJ2-5; TRBD1 aligns across 7 bases. Losses at the gene ends were 4 bases for V and 4 bases for J; bases not matched to a gene: 9. Per the germline V gene, CDR1 is MNHNY and CDR2 is SVGAGI (reference sequence). The CDR3 loop spans 15 amino acids. This chain's CDR3 is CASSWSTGTPETQYF. CDR3 nucleotide sequence: TGTGCCAGCAGTTGGTCGACAGGGACGCCAGAGACCCAGTACTTC.

This chain's CDR3 is CASSLDTVNYGYTF. The CDR3 DNA is TGTGCCAGCAGCCTTGACACTGTTAACTATGGCTACACCTTC. V gene TRBV6-1 combines with J gene TRBJ1-2; the D is unclear. The CDR3 has 14 amino acids. V dropped 6 bases and J dropped 1 base, with 12 bases sitting between them. Germline V CDR1 and CDR2: MNHNS, SASEGT.

V is TRBV6-6 and J is TRBJ1-1; D unclear. Germline assignment: CDR1 MNHNY and CDR2 SVGAGI (reference sequence). CDR3 length equals 15 residues. V was shortened by 11 bases and J by 6 bases, with 25 bases between the two germline ends. In DNA, the CDR3 is TGTGCCGGCTCACGGAGTAGGGAATTATTTGCTGAAGCTTTCTTT. It translates to CAGSRSRELFAEAFF.

V is TRBV4-2 and J is TRBJ2-7, with 9 positions matching TRBD1. Germline V gene data show CDR1 as LGHNA and CDR2 as YNFKEQ. CDR3 length: 16 residues. V lost 0 bases, J lost 7 bases, and 10 bases stayed unmatched. The CDR3 loop reads CASSQEGAGTGSEQYF. The CDR3 DNA reads TGTGCCAGCAGCCAAGAGGGGGCCGGGACAGGGAGTGAGCAGTACTTC.

V usage is TRBV20-1 and J usage is TRBJ1-1, with unresolved D. V gave up 6 bases and J gave up 6 bases, with 11 bases separating them. CDR3 length equals 11 residues. CDR1 DFQATT and CDR2 SNEGSKA come from the germline V gene (reference sequence). CDR3 coding DNA: TGCAGTGCCCCCCGGGTGGCTGAAGCTTTCTTT. Protein product: CSAPRVAEAFF.

The V gene is TRBV6-5, the J gene TRBJ2-3; perhaps D is TRBD1 or TRBD2 (5 bases each). V was pared by 2 bases and J by 14 bases, with 14 bases between. The CDR3 is 12 residues long. From germline, CDR1 is MNHEY and CDR2 SVGAGI. CDR3: CASSYGLGVPYF. Written as DNA, the CDR3 is TGTGCCAGCAGTTACGGTCTGGGGGTCCCGTATTTT.

J is TRBJ1-4 and V is TRBV4-3; D unclear. This CDR3 has 15 residues. CDR1 is LGHNA and CDR2 is YSLEER in the germline V gene. Trimming took 2 bases from V and 3 from J, leaving 10 bases between them. For the CDR3, the DNA is TGCGCCAGCAGCCAATCTAATCGGGCTAATGAAAAACTGTTTTTT. It yields the protein CASSQSNRANEKLFF.